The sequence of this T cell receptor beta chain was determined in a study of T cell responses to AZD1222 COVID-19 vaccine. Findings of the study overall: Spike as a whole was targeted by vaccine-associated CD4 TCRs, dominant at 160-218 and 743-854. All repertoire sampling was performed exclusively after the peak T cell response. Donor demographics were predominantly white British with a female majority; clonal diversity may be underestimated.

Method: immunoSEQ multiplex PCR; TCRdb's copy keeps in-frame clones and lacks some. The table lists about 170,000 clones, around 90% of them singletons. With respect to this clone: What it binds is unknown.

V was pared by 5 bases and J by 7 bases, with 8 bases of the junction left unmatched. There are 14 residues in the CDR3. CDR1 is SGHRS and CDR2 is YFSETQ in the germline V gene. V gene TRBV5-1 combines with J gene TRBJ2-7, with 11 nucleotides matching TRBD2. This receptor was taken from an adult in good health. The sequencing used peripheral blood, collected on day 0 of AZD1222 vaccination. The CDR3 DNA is TGCGCCAGCAGAACTACTAGCGGGAGCGGTGAGCAGTACTTC. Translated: CASRTTSGSGEQYF.